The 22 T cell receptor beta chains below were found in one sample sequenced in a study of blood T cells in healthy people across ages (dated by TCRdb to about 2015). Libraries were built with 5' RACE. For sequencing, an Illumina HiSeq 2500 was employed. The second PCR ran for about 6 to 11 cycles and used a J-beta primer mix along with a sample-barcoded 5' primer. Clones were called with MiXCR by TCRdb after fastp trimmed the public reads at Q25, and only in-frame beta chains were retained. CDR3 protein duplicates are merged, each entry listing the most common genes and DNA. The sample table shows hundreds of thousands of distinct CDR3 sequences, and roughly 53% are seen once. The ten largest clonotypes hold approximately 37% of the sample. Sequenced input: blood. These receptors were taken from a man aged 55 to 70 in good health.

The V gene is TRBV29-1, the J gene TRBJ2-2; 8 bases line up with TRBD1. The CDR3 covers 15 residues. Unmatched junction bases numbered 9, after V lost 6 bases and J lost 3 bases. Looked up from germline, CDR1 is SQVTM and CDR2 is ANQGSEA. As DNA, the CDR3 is TGCAGCGTCCAACGGGACAGGTCCGACACCGGGGAGCTGTTTTTT. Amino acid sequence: CSVQRDRSDTGELFF.

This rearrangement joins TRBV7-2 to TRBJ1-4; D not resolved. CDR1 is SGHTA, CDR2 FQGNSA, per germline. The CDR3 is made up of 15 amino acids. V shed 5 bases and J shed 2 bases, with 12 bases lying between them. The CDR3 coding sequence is TGTGCCAGCAGCGTAGACGGGTGGACTAATGAAAAACTGTTTTTT. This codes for CASSVDGWTNEKLFF.

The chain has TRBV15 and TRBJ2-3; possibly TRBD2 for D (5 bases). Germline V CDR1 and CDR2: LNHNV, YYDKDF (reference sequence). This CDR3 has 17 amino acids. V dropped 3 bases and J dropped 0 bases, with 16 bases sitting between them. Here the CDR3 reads CATSSGEWTLSTDTQYF. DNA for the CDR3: TGTGCCACCAGCAGCGGAGAGTGGACTCTCAGCACAGATACGCAGTATTTT. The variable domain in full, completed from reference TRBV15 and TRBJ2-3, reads DAMVIQNPRYQVTQFGKPVTLSCSQTLNHNVMYWYQQKSSQAPKLLFHYYDKDFNNEADTPDNFQSRRPNTSFCFLDIRSPGLGDTAMYLCATSSGEWTLSTDTQYFGPGTRLTVL.

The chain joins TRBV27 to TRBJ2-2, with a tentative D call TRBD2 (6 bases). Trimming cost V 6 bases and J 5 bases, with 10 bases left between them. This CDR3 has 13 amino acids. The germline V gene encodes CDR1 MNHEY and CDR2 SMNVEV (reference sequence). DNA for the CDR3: TGTGCCAGCAGCCTGGGGGGTACCGGGGAGCTGTTTTTT. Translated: CASSLGGTGELFF.

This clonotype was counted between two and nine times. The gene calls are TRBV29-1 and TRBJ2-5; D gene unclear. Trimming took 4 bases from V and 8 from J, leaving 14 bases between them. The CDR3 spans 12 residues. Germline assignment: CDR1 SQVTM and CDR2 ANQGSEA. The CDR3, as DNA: TGCAGCGTTGGGTCGGGCAGCACTACCCAGTACTTC. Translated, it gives CSVGSGSTTQYF.

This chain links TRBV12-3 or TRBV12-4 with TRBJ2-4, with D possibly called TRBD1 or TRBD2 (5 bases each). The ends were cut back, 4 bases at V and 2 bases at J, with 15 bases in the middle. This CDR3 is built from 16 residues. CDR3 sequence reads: CASSWGTTESKNIQYF. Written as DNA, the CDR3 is TGTGCCAGCAGTTGGGGGACCACTGAATCCAAAAACATTCAGTACTTC.

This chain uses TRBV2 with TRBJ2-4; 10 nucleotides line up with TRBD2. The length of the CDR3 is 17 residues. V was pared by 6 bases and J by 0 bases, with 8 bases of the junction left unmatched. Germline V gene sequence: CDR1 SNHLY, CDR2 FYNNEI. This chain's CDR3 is CASSQRGGGGAKNIQYF. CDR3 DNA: TGTGCCAGCAGCCAGCGGGGGGGCGGAGGAGCCAAAAACATTCAGTACTTC.

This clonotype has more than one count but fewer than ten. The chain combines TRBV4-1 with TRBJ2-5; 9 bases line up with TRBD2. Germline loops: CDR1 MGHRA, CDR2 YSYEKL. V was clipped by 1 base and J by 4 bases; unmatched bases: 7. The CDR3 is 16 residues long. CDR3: CASSQGGGGAPETQYF. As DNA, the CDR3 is TGCGCCAGCAGCCAAGGAGGCGGGGGGGCCCCAGAGACCCAGTACTTC.

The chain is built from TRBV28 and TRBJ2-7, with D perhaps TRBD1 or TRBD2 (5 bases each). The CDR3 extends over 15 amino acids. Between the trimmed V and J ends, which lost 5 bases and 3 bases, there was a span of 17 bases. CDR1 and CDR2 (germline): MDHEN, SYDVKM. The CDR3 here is CASSAYTGTNYEQYF. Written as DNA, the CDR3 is TGTGCCAGCAGTGCCTATACGGGGACCAACTACGAGCAGTACTTC.

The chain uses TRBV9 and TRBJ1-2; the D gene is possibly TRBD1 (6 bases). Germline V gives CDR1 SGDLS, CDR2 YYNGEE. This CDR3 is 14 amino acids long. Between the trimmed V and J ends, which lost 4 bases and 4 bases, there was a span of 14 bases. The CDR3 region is CASSPGQLSYGYTF. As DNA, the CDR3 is TGTGCCAGCAGCCCAGGACAGCTTTCCTATGGCTACACCTTC.

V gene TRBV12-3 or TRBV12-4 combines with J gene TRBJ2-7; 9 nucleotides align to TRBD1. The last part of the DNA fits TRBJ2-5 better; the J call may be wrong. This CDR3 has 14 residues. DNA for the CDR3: TGTGCCAGCAGTGTCCCGGGACAGGGCGAGACCCAGTACTTC. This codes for CASSVPGQGETQYF.

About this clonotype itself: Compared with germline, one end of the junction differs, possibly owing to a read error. CDR3 protein: CASSPEGGGATETQYF. CDR3 bases: TGTGCCAGCAGCCCAGAAGGGGGCGGGGCCACAGAGACGCAGTATTTT. The gene calls are TRBV4-2 and TRBJ2-3; D possibly corresponds to TRBD1 (7 bases). The CDR3 loop spans 16 amino acids. The V gene's germline CDR1 is LGHNA and CDR2 YNFKEQ.

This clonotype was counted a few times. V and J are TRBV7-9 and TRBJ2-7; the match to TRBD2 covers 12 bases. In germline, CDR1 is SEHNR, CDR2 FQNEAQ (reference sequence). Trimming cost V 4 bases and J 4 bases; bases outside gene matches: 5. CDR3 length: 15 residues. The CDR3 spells CASSSPTSGGYEQYF. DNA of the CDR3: TGTGCCAGCAGCTCACCGACTAGCGGGGGTTACGAGCAGTACTTC.

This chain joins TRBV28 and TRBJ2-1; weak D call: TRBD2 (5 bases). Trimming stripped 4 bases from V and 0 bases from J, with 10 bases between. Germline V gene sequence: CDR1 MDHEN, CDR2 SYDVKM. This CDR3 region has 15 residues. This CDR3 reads CASSSGMSSYNEQFF. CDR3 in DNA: TGTGCCAGCAGTTCGGGGATGAGCTCCTACAATGAGCAGTTCTTC. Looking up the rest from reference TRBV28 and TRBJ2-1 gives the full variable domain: DVKVTQSSRYLVKRTGEKVFLECVQDMDHENMFWYRQDPGLGLRLIYFSYDVKMKEKGDIPEGYSVSREKKERFSLILESASTNQTSMYLCASSSGMSSYNEQFFGPGTRLTVL.

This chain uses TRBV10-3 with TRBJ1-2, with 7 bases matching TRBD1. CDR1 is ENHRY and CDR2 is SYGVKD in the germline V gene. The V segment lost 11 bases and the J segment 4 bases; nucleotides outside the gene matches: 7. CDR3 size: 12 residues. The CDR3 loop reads CAARGTTYGYTF. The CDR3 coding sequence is TGTGCCGCCAGGGGGACAACCTATGGCTACACCTTC.

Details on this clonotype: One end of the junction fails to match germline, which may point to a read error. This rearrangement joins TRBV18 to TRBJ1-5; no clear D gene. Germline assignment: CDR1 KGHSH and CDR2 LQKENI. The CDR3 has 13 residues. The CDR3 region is CASSPGENRPQHF. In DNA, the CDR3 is TGTGCCAGCTCACCAGGAGAGAATCGGCCCCAGCATTTT.

The CDR3 coding sequence is TGTGCCAGCAGCCTTCTAAGGGGGACTACTACAGATACGCAGTATTTT. Translation: CASSLLRGTTTDTQYF. The J gene is TRBJ2-3, the V gene TRBV3-1; D might be TRBD2 (7 bases). The germline gives CDR1 LGHDT, CDR2 YNNKEL (reference sequence). This CDR3 has 16 residues. V was pared by 4 bases and J by 3 bases, with 17 bases between.

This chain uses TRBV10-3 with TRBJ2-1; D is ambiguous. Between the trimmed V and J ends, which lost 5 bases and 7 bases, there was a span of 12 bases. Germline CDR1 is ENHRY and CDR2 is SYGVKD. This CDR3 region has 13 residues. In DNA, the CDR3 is TGTGCCATCAGTCCCCGGGCAGATAATGAGCAGTTCTTC. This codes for CAISPRADNEQFF.

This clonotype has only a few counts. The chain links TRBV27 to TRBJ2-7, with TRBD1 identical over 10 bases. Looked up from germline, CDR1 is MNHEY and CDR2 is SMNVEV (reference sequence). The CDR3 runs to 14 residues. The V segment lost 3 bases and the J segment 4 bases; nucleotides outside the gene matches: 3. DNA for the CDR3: TGTGCCAGCAGTTTCCGGACAGGGGGTTACGAGCAGTACTTC. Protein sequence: CASSFRTGGYEQYF.

DNA for the CDR3: TGTGCCAGCAGTCTCGGGACAGGGATCGACGAGCAGTACTTC. It yields the protein CASSLGTGIDEQYF. This chain uses TRBV12-3 or TRBV12-4 with TRBJ2-5, with TRBD1 matching 9 bases. Gene TRBJ2-7 matches the end of the DNA better, so the J call may be wrong. CDR3 size: 14 residues.

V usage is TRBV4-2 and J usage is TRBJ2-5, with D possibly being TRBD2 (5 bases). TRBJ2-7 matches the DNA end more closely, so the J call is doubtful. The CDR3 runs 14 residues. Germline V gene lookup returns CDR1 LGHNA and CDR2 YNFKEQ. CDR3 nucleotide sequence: TGTGCCAGCAGCCAACCGGGGTTAGCGTCCGAGCAGTACTTC. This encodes CASSQPGLASEQYF.

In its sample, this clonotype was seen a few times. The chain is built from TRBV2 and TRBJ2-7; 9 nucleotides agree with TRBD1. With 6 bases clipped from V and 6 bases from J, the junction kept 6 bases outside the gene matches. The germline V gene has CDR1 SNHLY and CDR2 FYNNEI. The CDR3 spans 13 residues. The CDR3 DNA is TGTGCCAGCAGGGGATTGACAGGGGGCGAGCAGTACTTC. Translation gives CASRGLTGGEQYF.